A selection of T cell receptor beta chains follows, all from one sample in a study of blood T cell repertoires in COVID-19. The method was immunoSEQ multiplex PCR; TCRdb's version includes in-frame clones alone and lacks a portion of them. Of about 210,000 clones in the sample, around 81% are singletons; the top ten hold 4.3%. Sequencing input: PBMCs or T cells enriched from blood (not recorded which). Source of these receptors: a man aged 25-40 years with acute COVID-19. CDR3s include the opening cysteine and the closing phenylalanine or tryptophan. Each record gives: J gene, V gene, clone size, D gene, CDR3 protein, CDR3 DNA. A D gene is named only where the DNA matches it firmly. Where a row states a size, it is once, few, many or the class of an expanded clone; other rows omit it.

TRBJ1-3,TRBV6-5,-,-,CASSYGGAGNTIYF,TGTGCCAGCAGTTACGGAGGGGCTGGAAACACCATATATTTT
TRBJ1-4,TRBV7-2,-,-,CASSLWAGSEKLFF,TGTGCCAGCAGCTTATGGGCGGGGAGTGAAAAACTGTTTTTT
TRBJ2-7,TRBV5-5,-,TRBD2,CASSPRGSGGSYEQYF,TGTGCCAGCAGCCCGCGGGGCTCCGGGGGGTCCTACGAGCAGTACTTC
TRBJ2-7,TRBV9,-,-,CASSVGAAPNEQYF,TGTGCCAGCAGCGTAGGGGCTGCCCCTAACGAGCAGTACTTC
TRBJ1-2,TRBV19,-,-,CASSLDSAHYGYTF,TGTGCCAGTAGTTTAGACAGTGCCCACTATGGCTACACCTTC
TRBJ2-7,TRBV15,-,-,CATSPRRGIHEQYF,TGTGCCACCAGCCCACGTAGAGGGATCCACGAGCAGTACTTC
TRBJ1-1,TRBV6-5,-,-,CASKVSLGSTLEAFF,TGTGCCAGCAAAGTCAGCTTAGGTAGCACACTTGAAGCTTTCTTT
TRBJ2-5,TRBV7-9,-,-,CASSLAPQAEETQYF,TGTGCCAGCAGCTTAGCCCCGCAAGCGGAAGAGACCCAGTACTTC
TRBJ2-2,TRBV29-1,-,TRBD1,CSVGQGSGELFF,TGCAGTGTTGGACAGGGTTCCGGGGAGCTGTTTTTT
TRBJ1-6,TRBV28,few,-,CASSLLDNALHF,TGTGCCAGCAGTTTACTTGACAATGCCCTCCACTTT
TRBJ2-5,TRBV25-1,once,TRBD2,CASSDLKSGGTQYF,TGTGCCAGCAGTGACCTGAAGAGCGGGGGGACCCAGTACTTC
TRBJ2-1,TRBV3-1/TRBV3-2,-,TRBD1,CASSPRRDRVEQFF,TGTGCCAGCAGCCCTCGCCGGGACAGGGTTGAGCAGTTCTTC
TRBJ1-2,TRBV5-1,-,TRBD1,CASSSTGDTMGYTF,TGCGCCAGCAGCAGCACAGGGGATACTATGGGCTACACCTTC
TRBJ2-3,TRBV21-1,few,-,CASSGRDRGDTQYF,TGTGCCAGCAGCGGCCGGGACAGAGGAGATACGCAGTATTTT
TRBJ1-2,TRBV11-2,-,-,CASSLGQGGNYGYTF,TGTGCCAGCAGCTTAGGGCAGGGAGGTAACTATGGCTACACCTTC
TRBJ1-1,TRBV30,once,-,CAWTSRVNTEAFF,TGTGCCTGGACCTCTCGGGTGAACACTGAAGCTTTCTTT
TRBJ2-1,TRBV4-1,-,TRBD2,CASSQGGLAHEQFF,TGCGCCAGCAGCCAAGGAGGACTAGCTCATGAGCAGTTCTTC
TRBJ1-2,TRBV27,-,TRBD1,CASSPGQGSAKGYTF,TGTGCCAGCAGTCCGGGACAGGGAAGCGCGAAAGGCTACACCTTC
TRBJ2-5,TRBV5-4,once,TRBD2,CASSFRLAGGRETQYF,TGTGCCAGCAGCTTCCGACTAGCGGGGGGGCGGGAGACCCAGTACTTC
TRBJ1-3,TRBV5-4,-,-,CASSLGTARSGNTIYF,TGTGCCAGCAGCTTGGGGACTGCCCGCTCTGGAAACACCATATATTTT
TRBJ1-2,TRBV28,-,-,CASSLDGLGYTF,TGTGCCAGCAGTCTAGACGGACTAGGCTACACCTTC
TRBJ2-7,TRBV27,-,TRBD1,CASSLQGAEPYEQYF,TGTGCCAGCAGTTTACAGGGGGCCGAACCCTACGAGCAGTACTTC
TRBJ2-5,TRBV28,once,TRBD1,CASSARTGVGETQYF,TGTGCCAGCAGTGCCAGGACAGGGGTAGGAGAGACCCAGTACTTC
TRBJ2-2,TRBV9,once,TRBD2,CASSALAGGLTTGELFF,TGTGCCAGCAGCGCCTTAGCGGGGGGCCTTACTACCGGGGAGCTGTTTTTT
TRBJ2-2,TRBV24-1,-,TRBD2,CATSDAGRDTGELFF,TGTGCCACCAGTGATGCAGGGAGGGACACCGGGGAGCTGTTTTTT
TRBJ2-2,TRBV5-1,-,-,CASSLDASVPGELFF,TGCGCCAGCAGCCTGGACGCCAGCGTCCCCGGGGAGCTGTTTTTT
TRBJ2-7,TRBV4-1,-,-,CASSQDRTYEQYF,TGCGCCAGCAGCCAAGACAGAACCTACGAGCAGTACTTC
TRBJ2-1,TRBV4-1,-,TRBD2,CASSQVPSGTYNEQFF,TGCGCCAGCAGCCAAGTACCTAGCGGGACCTACAATGAGCAGTTCTTC
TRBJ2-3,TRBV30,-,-,CAWSIKGLATDTQYF,TGTGCCTGGAGTATCAAAGGGCTAGCAACAGATACGCAGTATTTT
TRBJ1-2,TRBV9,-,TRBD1,CASSVTGAYGYTF,TGTGCCAGCAGCGTGACAGGGGCCTATGGCTACACCTTC
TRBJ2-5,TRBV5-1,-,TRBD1,CASSLAPGGAGETQYF,TGCGCCAGCAGCTTGGCTCCAGGGGGCGCGGGGGAGACCCAGTACTTC
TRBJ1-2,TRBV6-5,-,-,CASSPSAGYGYTF,TGTGCCAGCAGCCCCTCGGCGGGCTATGGCTACACCTTC
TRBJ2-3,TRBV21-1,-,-,CASRKRGGRLDTQYF,TGTGCCAGCAGAAAAAGGGGGGGGAGGTTAGATACGCAGTATTTT
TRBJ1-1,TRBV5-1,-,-,CASSLNPESNTEAFF,TGCGCCAGCAGCTTGAATCCGGAGTCGAACACTGAAGCTTTCTTT
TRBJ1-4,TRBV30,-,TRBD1,CAWSKMTGNEKLFF,TGTGCCTGGAGTAAGATGACAGGGAATGAAAAACTGTTTTTT
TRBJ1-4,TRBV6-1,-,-,CASSEQGEKLFF,TGTGCCAGCAGTGAACAGGGTGAAAAACTGTTTTTT
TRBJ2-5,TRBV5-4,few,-,CASSSLQGQEETQYF,TGTGCCAGCAGCTCACTACAGGGCCAGGAGGAGACCCAGTACTTC
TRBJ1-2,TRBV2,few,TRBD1,CASSSDRGRRGYTF,TGTGCCAGCAGCTCGGACAGGGGGCGACGTGGCTACACCTTC
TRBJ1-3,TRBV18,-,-,CASSPPVRADTIYF,TGTGCCAGCTCACCACCCGTGAGGGCGGACACCATATATTTT
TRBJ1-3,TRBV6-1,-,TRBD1,CASSENGQGRNTIYF,TGTGCCAGCAGTGAAAATGGACAGGGGAGAAACACCATATATTTT
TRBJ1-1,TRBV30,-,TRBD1,CAWEQGASSAAFF,TGTGCCTGGGAACAGGGGGCCTCAAGCGCAGCTTTCTTT
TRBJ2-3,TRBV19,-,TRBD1,CASSFGTGPGGGTDTQYF,TGTGCCAGTAGTTTCGGGACAGGGCCTGGTGGAGGCACAGATACGCAGTATTTT
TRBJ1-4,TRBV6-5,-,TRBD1,CASSYPGQGIEKLFF,TGTGCCAGCAGTTACCCCGGACAGGGTATTGAAAAACTGTTTTTT
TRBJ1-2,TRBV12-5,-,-,CASGLGLGGYTF,TGTGCTAGTGGTTTGGGACTAGGGGGCTACACCTTC
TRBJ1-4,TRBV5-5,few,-,CASSPAGPGDEKLFF,TGTGCCAGCAGCCCGGCGGGGCCAGGAGATGAAAAACTGTTTTTT